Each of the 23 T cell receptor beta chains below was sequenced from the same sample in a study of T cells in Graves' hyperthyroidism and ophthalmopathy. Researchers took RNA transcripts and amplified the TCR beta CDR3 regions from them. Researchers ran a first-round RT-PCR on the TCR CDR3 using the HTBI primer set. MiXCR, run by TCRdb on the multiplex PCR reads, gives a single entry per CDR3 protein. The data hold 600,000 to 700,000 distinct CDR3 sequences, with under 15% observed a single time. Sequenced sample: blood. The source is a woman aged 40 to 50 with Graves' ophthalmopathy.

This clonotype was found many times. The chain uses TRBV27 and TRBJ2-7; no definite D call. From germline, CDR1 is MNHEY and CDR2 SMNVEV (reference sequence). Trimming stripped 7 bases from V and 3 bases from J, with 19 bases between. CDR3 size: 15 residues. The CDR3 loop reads CASMGRRHAVYEQYF. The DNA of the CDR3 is TGTGCCAGCATGGGCCGGCGACACGCAGTCTACGAGCAGTACTTC.

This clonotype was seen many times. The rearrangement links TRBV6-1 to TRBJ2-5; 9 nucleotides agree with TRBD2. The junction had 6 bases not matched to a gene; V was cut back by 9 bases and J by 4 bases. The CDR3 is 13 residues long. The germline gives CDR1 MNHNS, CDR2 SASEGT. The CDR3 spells CARGSGSGETQYF. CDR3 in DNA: TGTGCCAGGGGTAGCGGGAGCGGAGAGACCCAGTACTTC.

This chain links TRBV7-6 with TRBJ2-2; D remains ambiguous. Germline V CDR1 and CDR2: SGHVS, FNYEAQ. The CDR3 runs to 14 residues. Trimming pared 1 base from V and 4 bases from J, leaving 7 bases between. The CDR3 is CASSLVRSTGELFF. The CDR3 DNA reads TGTGCCAGCAGCTTAGTCAGGAGCACCGGGGAGCTGTTTTTT.

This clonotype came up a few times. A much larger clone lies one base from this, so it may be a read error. CDR3 protein: CSPFRDGHEQYF. The CDR3 DNA sequence: TGCAGCCCCTTTCGGGATGGCCACGAGCAGTACTTC. This chain connects TRBV20-1 to TRBJ2-7, with D perhaps TRBD2 (5 bases). Per germline, CDR1 DFQATT and CDR2 SNEGSKA (reference sequence). CDR3 length: 12 amino acids.

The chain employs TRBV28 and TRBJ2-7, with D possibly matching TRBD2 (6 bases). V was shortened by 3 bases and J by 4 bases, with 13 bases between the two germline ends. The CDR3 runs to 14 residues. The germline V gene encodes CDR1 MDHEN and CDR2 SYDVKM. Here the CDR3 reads CASSFSHAGYEQYF. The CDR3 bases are TGTGCCAGCAGTTTCTCTCACGCGGGGTACGAGCAGTACTTC. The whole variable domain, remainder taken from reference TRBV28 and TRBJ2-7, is DVKVTQSSRYLVKRTGEKVFLECVQDMDHENMFWYRQDPGLGLRLIYFSYDVKMKEKGDIPEGYSVSREKKERFSLILESASTNQTSMYLCASSFSHAGYEQYFGPGTRLTVT.

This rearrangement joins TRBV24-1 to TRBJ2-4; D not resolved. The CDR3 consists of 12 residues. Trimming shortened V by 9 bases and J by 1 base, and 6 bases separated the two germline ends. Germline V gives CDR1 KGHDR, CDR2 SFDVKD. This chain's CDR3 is CATGDAKNIQYF. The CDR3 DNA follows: TGTGCCACCGGAGATGCCAAAAACATTCAGTACTTC.

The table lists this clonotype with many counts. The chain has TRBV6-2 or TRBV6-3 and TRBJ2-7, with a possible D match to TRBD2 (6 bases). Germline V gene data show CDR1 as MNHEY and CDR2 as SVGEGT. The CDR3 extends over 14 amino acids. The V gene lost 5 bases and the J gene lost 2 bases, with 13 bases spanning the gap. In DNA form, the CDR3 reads TGTGCCAGCAGTCGACTAGACGAAACCTACGAGCAGTACTTC. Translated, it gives CASSRLDETYEQYF.

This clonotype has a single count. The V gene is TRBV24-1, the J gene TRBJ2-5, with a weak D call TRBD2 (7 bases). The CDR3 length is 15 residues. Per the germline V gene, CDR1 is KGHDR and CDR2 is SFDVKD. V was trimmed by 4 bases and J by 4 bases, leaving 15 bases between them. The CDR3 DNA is TGTGCCACCAGTGACCCCCGGGGAGGGGGAGAGACCCAGTACTTC. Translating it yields CATSDPRGGGETQYF.

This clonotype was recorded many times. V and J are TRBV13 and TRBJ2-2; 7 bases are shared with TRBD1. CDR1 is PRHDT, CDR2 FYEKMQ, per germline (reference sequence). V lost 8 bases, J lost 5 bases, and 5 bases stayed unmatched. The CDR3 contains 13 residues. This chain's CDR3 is CASHSTGTGELFF. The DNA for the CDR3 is TGTGCCAGCCATTCGACAGGGACCGGGGAGCTGTTTTTT. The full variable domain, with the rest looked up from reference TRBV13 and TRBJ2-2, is AAGVIQSPRHLIKEKRETATLKCYPIPRHDTVYWYQQGPGQDPQFLISFYEKMQSDKGSIPDRFSAQQFSDYHSELNMSSLELGDSALYFCASHSTGTGELFFGEGSRLTVL.

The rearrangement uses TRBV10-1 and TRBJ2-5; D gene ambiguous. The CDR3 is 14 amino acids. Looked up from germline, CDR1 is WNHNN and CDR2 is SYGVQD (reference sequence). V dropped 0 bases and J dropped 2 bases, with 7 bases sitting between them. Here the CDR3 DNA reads TGCGCCAGCAGTGAGTCGTCAGCTCAAGAGACCCAGTACTTC. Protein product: CASSESSAQETQYF.

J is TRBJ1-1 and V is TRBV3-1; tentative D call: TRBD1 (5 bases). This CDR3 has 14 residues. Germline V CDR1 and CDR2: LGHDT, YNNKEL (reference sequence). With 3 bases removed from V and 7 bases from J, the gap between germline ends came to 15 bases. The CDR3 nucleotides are TGTGCCAGCAGCCACGAAAGGGGCTGGAATGAAGCTTTCTTT. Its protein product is CASSHERGWNEAFF. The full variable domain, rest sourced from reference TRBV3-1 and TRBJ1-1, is DTAVSQTPKYLVTQMGNDKSIKCEQNLGHDTMYWYKQDSKKFLKIMFSYNNKELIINETVPNRFSPKSPDKAHLNLHINSLELGDSAVYFCASSHERGWNEAFFGQGTRLTVV.

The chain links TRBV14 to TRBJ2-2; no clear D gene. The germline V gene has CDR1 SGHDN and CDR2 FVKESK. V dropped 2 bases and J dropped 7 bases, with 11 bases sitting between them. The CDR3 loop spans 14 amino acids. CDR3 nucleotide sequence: TGTGCCAGCAGCCAACTTGGAGCCAACGGGGAGCTGTTTTTT. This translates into CASSQLGANGELFF. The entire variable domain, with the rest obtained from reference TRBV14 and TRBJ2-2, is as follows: EAGVTQFPSHSVIEKGQTVTLRCDPISGHDNLYWYRRVMGKEIKFLLHFVKESKQDESGMPNNRFLAERTGGTYSTLKVQPAELEDSGVYFCASSQLGANGELFFGEGSRLTVL.

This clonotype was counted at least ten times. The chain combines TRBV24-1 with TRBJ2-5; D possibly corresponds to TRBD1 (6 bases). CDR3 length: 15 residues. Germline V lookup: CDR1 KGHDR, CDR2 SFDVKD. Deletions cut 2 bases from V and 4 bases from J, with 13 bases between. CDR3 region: CATSDWENRAETQYF. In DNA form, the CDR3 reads TGTGCCACCAGTGATTGGGAGAACAGGGCAGAGACCCAGTACTTC.

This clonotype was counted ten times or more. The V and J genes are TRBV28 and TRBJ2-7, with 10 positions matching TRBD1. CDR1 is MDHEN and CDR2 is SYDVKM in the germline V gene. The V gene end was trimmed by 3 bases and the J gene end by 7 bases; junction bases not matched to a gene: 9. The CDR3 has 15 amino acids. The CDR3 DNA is TGTGCCAGCAGTTTGCGGCGGGACAGGGGTGGGGAGCAGTACTTC. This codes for CASSLRRDRGGEQYF.

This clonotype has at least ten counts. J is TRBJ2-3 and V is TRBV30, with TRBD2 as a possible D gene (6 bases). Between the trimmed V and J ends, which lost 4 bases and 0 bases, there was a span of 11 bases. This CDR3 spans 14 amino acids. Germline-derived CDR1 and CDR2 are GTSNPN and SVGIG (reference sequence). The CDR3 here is CAWKLAPSTDTQYF. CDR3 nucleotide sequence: TGTGCCTGGAAGCTAGCGCCTAGCACAGATACGCAGTATTTT.

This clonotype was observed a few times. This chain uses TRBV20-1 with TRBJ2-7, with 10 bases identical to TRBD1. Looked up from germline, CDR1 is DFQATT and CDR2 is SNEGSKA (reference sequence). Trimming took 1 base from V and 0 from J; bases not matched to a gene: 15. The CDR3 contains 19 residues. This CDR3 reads CSARGQGAVGGRSSYEQYF. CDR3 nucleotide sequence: TGCAGTGCTAGAGGACAGGGGGCGGTCGGCGGGAGAAGCTCCTACGAGCAGTACTTC.

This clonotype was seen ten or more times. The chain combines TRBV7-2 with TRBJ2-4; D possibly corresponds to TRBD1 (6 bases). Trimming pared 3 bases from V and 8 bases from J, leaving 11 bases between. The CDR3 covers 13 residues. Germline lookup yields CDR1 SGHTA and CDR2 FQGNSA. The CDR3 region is CASSFKGVDIQYF. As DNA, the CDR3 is TGTGCCAGCAGCTTCAAGGGGGTGGACATTCAGTACTTC.

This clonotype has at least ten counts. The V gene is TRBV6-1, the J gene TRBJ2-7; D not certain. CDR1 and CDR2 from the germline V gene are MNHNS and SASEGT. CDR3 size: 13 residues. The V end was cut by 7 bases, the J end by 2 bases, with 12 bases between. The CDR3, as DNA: TGTGCCAGCACTCTCGGGCTTACCTACGAGCAGTACTTC. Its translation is CASTLGLTYEQYF.

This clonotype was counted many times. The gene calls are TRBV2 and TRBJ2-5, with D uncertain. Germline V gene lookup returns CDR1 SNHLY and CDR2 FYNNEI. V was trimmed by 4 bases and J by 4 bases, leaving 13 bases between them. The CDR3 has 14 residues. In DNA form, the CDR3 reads TGTGCCAGCAGTGTAGGGCTAGACCCAGAGACCCAGTACTTC. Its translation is CASSVGLDPETQYF.

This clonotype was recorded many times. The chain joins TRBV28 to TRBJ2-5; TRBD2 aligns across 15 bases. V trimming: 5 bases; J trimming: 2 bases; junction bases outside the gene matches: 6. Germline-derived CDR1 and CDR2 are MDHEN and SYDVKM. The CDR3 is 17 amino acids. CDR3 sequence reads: CASSMGTSGRIQETQYF. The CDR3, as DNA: TGTGCCAGCAGTATGGGGACTAGCGGGAGGATACAAGAGACCCAGTACTTC.

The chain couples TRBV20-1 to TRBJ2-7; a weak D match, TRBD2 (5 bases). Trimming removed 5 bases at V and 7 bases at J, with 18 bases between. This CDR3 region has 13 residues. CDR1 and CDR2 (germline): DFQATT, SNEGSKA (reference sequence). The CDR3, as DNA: TGCAGTGCTTGGACTTTCACAAGAGGAGAGCAGTACTTC. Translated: CSAWTFTRGEQYF.

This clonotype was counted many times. The CDR3: CASSSNELALRPSYEQYF. CDR3 coding DNA: TGTGCCAGCAGCTCCAATGAACTAGCGCTTAGACCCTCCTACGAGCAGTACTTC. The chain employs TRBV11-2 and TRBJ2-7; 7 bases line up with TRBD2. Germline V gene sequence: CDR1 SGHAT, CDR2 FQNNGV. With V trimmed by 4 bases and J by 0 bases, 15 bases remained unmatched. This CDR3 contains 18 residues.

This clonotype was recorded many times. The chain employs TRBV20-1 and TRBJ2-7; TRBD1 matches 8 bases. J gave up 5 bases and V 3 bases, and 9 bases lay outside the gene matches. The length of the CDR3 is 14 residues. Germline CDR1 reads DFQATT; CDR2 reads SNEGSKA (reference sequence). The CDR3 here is CSASTAVDRDEQYF. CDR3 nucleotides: TGCAGTGCTAGTACGGCCGTGGACAGGGACGAGCAGTACTTC.